This is a list of T cell receptor beta chains from one sample in a study of blood T cell repertoires in COVID-19. Data came from immunoSEQ multiplex PCR; TCRdb stores just in-frame clones and leaves some out. The repertoire consists of 140,000 or so clones, with around 80% occurring once and the leading ten covering around 5%. Sequenced sample: peripheral blood. Receptors originate from a woman between 50 and 59 years old with acute or convalescent COVID-19. Each CDR3 is given with its conserved first and last residue. Each record gives: V gene, CDR3 protein.

v_gene: TRBV19; CDR3aa: CASSIKQDTDLTDTQYF
v_gene: TRBV27; CDR3aa: CASSHDRGYEQYF
v_gene: TRBV19; CDR3aa: CASSIGQRGQPQHF
v_gene: TRBV7-9; CDR3aa: CASSLEEKPQHF
v_gene: TRBV18; CDR3aa: CASSPDRQGDYTF
v_gene: TRBV7-8; CDR3aa: CASSSDYDVDRPNTEAFF
v_gene: TRBV3-1/TRBV3-2; CDR3aa: CASSRVTGGGEQYF
v_gene: TRBV3-1/TRBV3-2; CDR3aa: CASSQGSGHRLEAFF
v_gene: TRBV18; CDR3aa: CASSPSGQFQETQYF
v_gene: TRBV7-8; CDR3aa: CASSLYGSSYEQYF
v_gene: TRBV11-2; CDR3aa: CASSANVGGEAFF
v_gene: TRBV7-2; CDR3aa: CASSQDTSYNSPLHF
v_gene: TRBV3-1/TRBV3-2; CDR3aa: CASSPDGLDGYTF
v_gene: TRBV5-1; CDR3aa: CASSSGQGEGTQYF